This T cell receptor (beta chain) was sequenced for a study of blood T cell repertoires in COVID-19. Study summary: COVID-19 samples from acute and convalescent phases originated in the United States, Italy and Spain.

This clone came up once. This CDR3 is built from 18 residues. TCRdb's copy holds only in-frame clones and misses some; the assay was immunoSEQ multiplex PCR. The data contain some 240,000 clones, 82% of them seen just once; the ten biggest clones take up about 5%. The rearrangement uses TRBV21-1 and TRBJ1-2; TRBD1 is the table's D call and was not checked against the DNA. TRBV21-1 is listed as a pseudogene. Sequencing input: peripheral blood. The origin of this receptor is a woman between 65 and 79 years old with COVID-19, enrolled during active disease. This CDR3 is CASSITAAGEIANYGYTF. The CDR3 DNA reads TGTGCCAGCAGCATTACCGCGGCAGGGGAGATTGCTAACTATGGCTACACCTTC.